This T cell receptor (beta chain) was documented in a study of T cells in Graves' hyperthyroidism and ophthalmopathy. Overall study context: Blood from the periphery was taken at initial diagnosis, before any treatment.

Amplification of TCR beta CDR3 regions was performed using RNA transcripts as template. HTBI primers were the set used in a first-round RT-PCR of the TCR CDR3. TCRdb recomputed calls from the multiplex PCR reads with MiXCR, one row per CDR3 protein. The repertoire holds about 500,000 distinct CDR3 sequences, with more than 15% as singletons. Findings and limits, study-wide: Ophthalmopathy prediction by the model preceded onset by a median approximately 5.9 months. Most thyroid-expanded clonotypes above 0.001 were also found in blood.

This clonotype was detected ten times or more. Its target is not known. Germline assignment: CDR1 MNHNS and CDR2 SASEGT. Between the trimmed V and J ends, which lost 6 bases and 4 bases, there was a span of 12 bases. This CDR3 is 13 amino acids long. The chain links TRBV6-1 to TRBJ1-2; D unclear. The sample consisted of blood. The origin of this receptor is a woman in her 30s with Graves' ophthalmopathy. This CDR3 is CASRRQVLYGYTF. The CDR3 DNA reads TGTGCCAGCAGGAGACAAGTCCTCTATGGCTACACCTTC.